These 10 T cell receptor beta chains originate from one sample sequenced in a study of blood T cells in healthy people across ages (dated by TCRdb to the mid-2010s). Libraries came from 5' RACE. These reads were obtained on an Illumina HiSeq 2500. A second PCR of roughly 7 to 12 cycles was performed with a sample-barcoded 5' primer and a J-beta primer mix. TCRdb reran the public reads through fastp at Q25 and MiXCR, keeping productive beta chains. Identical CDR3 protein sequences are pooled into one entry, listed with their most common genes and DNA. In this sample the table shows 850,000 to 1,000,000 distinct CDR3 sequences, 51% of which occur a single time. The ten largest make up about a fifth of the sample. Sequencing was carried out using blood. The receptors come from a woman between 55 and 75 years old in good health.

This rearrangement joins TRBV7-2 to TRBJ2-1, with unresolved D. The J call may be incorrect, as the DNA end agrees better with TRBJ2-7. The germline V gene encodes CDR1 SGHTA and CDR2 FQGNSA. The length of the CDR3 is 13 residues. CDR3 in amino acids: CASSTERQTEQYF. The DNA for the CDR3 is TGTGCCAGCAGTACCGAAAGACAAACCGAGCAGTACTTC.

This clonotype was counted a few times. The rearrangement links TRBV4-1 to TRBJ1-2, with 8 bases matching TRBD1. The CDR3 is 14 residues long. Germline V lookup: CDR1 MGHRA, CDR2 YSYEKL. V lost 0 bases and J lost 8; bases outside the gene matches: 5. CDR3 in DNA: TGCGCCAGCAGCCAAGAGCCAAGGACAGGGGGCTACACCTTC. Translated: CASSQEPRTGGYTF.

The rearrangement joins TRBV5-5 to TRBJ2-3; D is unclear. The CDR3 consists of 12 residues. V lost 5 bases, J lost 7 bases, and 11 bases lay in between. CDR1 and CDR2 from the germline V gene are SGHKS and YYEKEE (reference sequence). The CDR3: CASRLTTYTQYF. DNA for the CDR3: TGTGCCAGCAGGTTGACAACCTATACGCAGTATTTT.

The chain has TRBV20-1 and TRBJ2-7; a weak D match, TRBD1 (5 bases). The CDR3 loop spans 16 amino acids. Trimming removed 2 bases from V and 3 bases from J, with 20 bases in between. Germline V gene data show CDR1 as DFQATT and CDR2 as SNEGSKA (reference sequence). CDR3 protein: CSARPLQGLKIYEQYF. The CDR3, as DNA: TGCAGTGCTAGACCCCTCCAGGGCCTCAAAATCTACGAGCAGTACTTC.

This clonotype appeared a few times. The chain uses TRBV25-1 and TRBJ2-6; TRBD1 matches 9 bases. The CDR3 runs to 18 residues. CDR1 and CDR2 from the germline V gene are MGHDK and SYGVNS. Trimming took 6 bases from V and 0 from J; bases not matched to a gene: 9. The CDR3 loop reads CASRGQGSSSSGANVLTF. The CDR3 DNA is TGTGCCAGCAGGGGACAGGGCAGCTCAAGCTCTGGGGCCAACGTCCTGACTTTC.

The rearrangement joins TRBV11-2 to TRBJ2-5, with a possible D match to TRBD2 (6 bases). The DNA matches TRBJ2-4 better at its end, which makes the J call doubtful. Germline V gene sequence: CDR1 SGHAT, CDR2 FQNNGV. The CDR3 is 15 amino acids. CDR3 in amino acids: CASSLRGIAKNIQYF. The CDR3 DNA is TGTGCCAGCAGCCTCCGCGGGATAGCCAAAAACATTCAGTACTTC.

V is TRBV12-3 or TRBV12-4 and J is TRBJ2-4; 7 bases line up with TRBD2. The end of the DNA is better explained by TRBJ2-7, so the J call may be wrong. The CDR3 is 14 residues long. CDR3 sequence (DNA): TGTGCCAGCAGGGTGGCGGGAGCAGACTACGAGCAGTACTTC. Translated: CASRVAGADYEQYF.

This chain joins TRBV4-3 and TRBJ2-7, with a possible D match to TRBD1 (5 bases). The CDR3 extends over 14 amino acids. Germline CDR1 is LGHNA and CDR2 is YSLEER. V dropped 0 bases and J dropped 9 bases, with 15 bases sitting between them. The CDR3: CASSQDGHYNGQYF. CDR3 bases: TGCGCCAGCAGCCAAGATGGACACTACAATGGGCAGTACTTC.

The chain links TRBV11-2 to TRBJ2-1; 8 nucleotides match TRBD2. This CDR3 has 16 residues. In germline, CDR1 is SGHAT, CDR2 FQNNGV. V dropped 2 bases and J dropped 6; count of bases not matched to a gene: 9. The CDR3 bases are TGTGCCAGCAGCTTAATTCCGGGACTAGTAATCAATGAGCAGTTCTTC. Translation: CASSLIPGLVINEQFF.

V and J are TRBV20-1 and TRBJ2-1; 12 bases map to TRBD2. The germline gives CDR1 DFQATT, CDR2 SNEGSKA (reference sequence). This CDR3 spans 14 amino acids. V gave up 6 bases and J gave up 6 bases; unmatched junction bases: 6. The CDR3 is CSARTSGDINEQFF. In DNA, the CDR3 is TGCAGTGCCCGGACTAGCGGGGACATCAATGAGCAGTTCTTC.